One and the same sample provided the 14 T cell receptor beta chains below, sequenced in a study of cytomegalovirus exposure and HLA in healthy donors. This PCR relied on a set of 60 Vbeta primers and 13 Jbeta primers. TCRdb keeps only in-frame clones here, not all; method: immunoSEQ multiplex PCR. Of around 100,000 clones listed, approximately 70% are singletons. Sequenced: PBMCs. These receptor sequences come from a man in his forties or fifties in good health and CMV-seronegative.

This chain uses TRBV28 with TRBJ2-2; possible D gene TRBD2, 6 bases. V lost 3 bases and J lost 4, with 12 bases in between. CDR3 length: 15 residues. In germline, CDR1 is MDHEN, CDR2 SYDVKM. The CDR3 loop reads CASSFSGEGTGELFF. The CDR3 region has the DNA TGTGCCAGCAGTTTCTCGGGGGAAGGCACCGGGGAGCTGTTTTTT.

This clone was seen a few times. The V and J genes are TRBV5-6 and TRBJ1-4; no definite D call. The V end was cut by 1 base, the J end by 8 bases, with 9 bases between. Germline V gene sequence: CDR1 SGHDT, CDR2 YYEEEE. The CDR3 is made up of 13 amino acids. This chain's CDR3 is CASSLKWHEKLFF. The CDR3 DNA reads TGTGCCAGCAGCTTGAAGTGGCACGAAAAACTGTTTTTT.

This CDR3 is CASSLGGYQETQYF. In nucleotides, the CDR3 is TGCGCCAGCAGCTTGGGAGGTTATCAAGAGACCCAGTACTTC. The chain is built from TRBV5-1 and TRBJ2-5, with D uncertain. The germline V gene encodes CDR1 SGHRS and CDR2 YFSETQ. V was cut by 0 bases and J by 2 bases, with 8 bases left in between. The CDR3 is 14 amino acids.

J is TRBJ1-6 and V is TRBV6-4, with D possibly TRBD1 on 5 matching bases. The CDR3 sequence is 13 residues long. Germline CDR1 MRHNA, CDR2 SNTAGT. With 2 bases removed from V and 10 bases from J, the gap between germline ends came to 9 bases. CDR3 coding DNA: TGTGCCAGCAGTGACAGGGAGGGGTCACCCCTCCACTTT. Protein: CASSDREGSPLHF.

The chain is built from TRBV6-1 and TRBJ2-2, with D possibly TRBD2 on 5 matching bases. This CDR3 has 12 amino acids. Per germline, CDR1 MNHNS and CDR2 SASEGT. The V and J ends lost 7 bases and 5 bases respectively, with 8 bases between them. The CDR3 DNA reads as TGTGCCAGCATGAGGGAAACCGGGGAGCTGTTTTTT. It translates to CASMRETGELFF.

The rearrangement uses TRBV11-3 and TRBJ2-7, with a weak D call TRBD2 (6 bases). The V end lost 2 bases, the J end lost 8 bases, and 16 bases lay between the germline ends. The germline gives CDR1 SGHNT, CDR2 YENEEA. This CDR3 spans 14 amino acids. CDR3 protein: CASSLSRGSGQQYF. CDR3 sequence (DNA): TGTGCCAGCAGCTTAAGTCGGGGGTCAGGCCAGCAGTACTTC.

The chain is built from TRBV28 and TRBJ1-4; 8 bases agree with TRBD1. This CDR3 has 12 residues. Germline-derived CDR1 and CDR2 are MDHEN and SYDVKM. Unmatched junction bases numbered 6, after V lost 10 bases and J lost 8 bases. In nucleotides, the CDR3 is TGTGCCACCCAGGGGGCGGGCGAAAAACTGTTTTTT. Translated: CATQGAGEKLFF.

Here the CDR3 reads CASSHRPSTGLYVGSGANVLTF. The CDR3 bases are TGTGCCAGCAGCCACAGACCTTCGACAGGACTCTACGTGGGCTCTGGGGCCAACGTCCTGACTTTC. The chain employs TRBV4-2 and TRBJ2-6; possibly TRBD1 for D (6 bases). The CDR3 consists of 22 residues. The germline V and J ends were trimmed by 3 bases and 0 bases, with 27 bases remaining between them. CDR1 is LGHNA and CDR2 is YNFKEQ in the germline V gene.

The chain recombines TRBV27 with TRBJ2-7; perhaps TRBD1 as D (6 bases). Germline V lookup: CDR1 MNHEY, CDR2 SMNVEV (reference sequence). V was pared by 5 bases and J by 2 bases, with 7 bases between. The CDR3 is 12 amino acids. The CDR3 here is CASSGGPYEQYF. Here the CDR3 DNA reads TGTGCCAGCAGTGGGGGCCCCTACGAGCAGTACTTC.

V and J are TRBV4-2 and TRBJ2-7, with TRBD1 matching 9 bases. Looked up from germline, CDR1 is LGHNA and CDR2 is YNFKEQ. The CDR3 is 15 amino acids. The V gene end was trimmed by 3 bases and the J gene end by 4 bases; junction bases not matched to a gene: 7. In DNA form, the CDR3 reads TGTGCCAGCAGCCAGGAGGGACAGGGACATTACGAGCAGTACTTC. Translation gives CASSQEGQGHYEQYF.

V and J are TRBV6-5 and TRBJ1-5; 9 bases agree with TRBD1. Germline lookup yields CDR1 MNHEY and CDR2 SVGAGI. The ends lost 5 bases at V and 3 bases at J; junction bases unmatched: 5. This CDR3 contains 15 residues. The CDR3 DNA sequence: TGTGCCAGCAGTCCCGGGACAGGGAACAATCAGCCCCAGCATTTT. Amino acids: CASSPGTGNNQPQHF.

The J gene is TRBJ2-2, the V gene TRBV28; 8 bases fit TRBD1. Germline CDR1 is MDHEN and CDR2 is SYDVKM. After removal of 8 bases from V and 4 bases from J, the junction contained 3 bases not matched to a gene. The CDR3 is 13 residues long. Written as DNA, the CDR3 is TGTGCCAGCCAGGGGGCTGTCACCGGGGAGCTGTTTTTT. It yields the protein CASQGAVTGELFF.

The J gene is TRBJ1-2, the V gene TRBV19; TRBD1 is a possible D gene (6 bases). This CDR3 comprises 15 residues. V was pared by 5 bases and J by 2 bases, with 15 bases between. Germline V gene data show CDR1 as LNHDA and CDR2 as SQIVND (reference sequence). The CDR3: CASSQQTGGNYGYTF. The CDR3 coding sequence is TGTGCCAGTAGTCAACAGACAGGTGGCAACTATGGCTACACCTTC.

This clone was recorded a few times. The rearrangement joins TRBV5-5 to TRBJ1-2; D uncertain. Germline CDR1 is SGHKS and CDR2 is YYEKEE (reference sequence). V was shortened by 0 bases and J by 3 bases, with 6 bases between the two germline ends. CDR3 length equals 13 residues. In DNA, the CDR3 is TGTGCCAGCAGCTTGGCAGGATACTATGGCTACACCTTC. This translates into CASSLAGYYGYTF.